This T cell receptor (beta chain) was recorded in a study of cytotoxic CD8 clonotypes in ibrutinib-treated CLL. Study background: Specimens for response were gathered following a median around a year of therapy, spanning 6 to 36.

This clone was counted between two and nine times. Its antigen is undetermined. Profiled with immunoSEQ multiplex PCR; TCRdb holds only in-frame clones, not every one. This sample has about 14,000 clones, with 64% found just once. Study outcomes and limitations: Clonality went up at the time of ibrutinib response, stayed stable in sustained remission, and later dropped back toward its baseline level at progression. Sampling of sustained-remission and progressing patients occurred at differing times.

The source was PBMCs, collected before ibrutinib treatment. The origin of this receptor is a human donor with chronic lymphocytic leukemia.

The CDR3: CASSNTGNSNQPQHF. The CDR3 nucleotides are TGTGCCAGCAGTAATACAGGTAATAGCAATCAGCCCCAGCATTTT. V is TRBV13 and J is TRBJ1-5; perhaps TRBD1 as D (5 bases). V was clipped by 6 bases and J by 0 bases, with 12 bases between them. Looked up from germline, CDR1 is PRHDT and CDR2 is FYEKMQ (reference sequence). The CDR3 is made up of 15 amino acids.